The rows below give T cell receptor beta chains drawn from one sample of a study of T cell responses to AZD1222 COVID-19 vaccine. Some clones are missing from TCRdb's copy, which holds only in-frame ones; the method was immunoSEQ multiplex PCR. The data contain roughly 170,000 clones, about 90% of them singletons. The material was peripheral blood, obtained on day 0 of AZD1222 vaccination. Receptors originate from an adult in good health. The CDR3 runs from the conserved cysteine through the conserved F or W. The order of the fields is V gene, J gene, CDR3 protein.

>TRBV6-6|TRBJ1-2
CASSPGTGGHYGYTF
>TRBV6-5|TRBJ1-4
CASSYGTDANEKLFF
>TRBV19|TRBJ2-1
CASSTPPNEQFF
>TRBV12-3/TRBV12-4|TRBJ1-2
CASSLIGAGYTF
>TRBV15|TRBJ1-5
CATSSRPGGRQPQHF
>TRBV3-1/TRBV3-2|TRBJ1-1
CASSPRWGQGTEAFF
>TRBV18|TRBJ2-1
CASSGTSGVYNEQFF
>TRBV6-1|TRBJ2-7
CASSVSVTGGTYEQYF
>TRBV11-2|TRBJ1-3
CASSRARASTIYF
>TRBV20-1|TRBJ1-2
CSASGEGGYTF
>TRBV5-1|TRBJ2-3
CASSLASGGYDTQYF
>TRBV6-4|TRBJ2-1
CASSEAREGVEQFF
>TRBV29-1|TRBJ1-2
CSVAGGADYGYTF
>TRBV30|TRBJ1-4
CAWGEDRGNEKLFF
>TRBV5-1|TRBJ1-1
CASSLTRVDTEAFF
>TRBV11-2|TRBJ1-2
CASSLAEGSYGYTF
>TRBV19|TRBJ1-5
CASSTDWHQPQHF
>TRBV29-1|TRBJ2-1
CSVSGGGGNEQFF
>TRBV12-5|TRBJ2-7
CASADWTYEQYF
>TRBV5-4|TRBJ1-2
CASSTSRTGGGYTF
>TRBV28|TRBJ1-5
CASSFLQPYQPQHF
>TRBV5-1|TRBJ1-4
CASSVQGDFEKLFF
>TRBV7-9|TRBJ1-1
CAWMGGSNTEAFF
>TRBV5-4|TRBJ2-3
CASSSLADTQYF
>TRBV9|TRBJ2-7
CASSKYPGLAGKAYEQYF
>TRBV4-3|TRBJ1-2
CASSQGGQENYGYTF
>TRBV5-4|TRBJ1-2
CASSGPGQSNYGYTF
>TRBV4-1|TRBJ2-7
CASSPSSGSYEQYF
>TRBV3-1/TRBV3-2|TRBJ1-5
CASSQGDRGFSNQPQHF
>TRBV5-1|TRBJ1-2
CASSVGNYGYTF
>TRBV3-1/TRBV3-2|TRBJ2-7
CASSPQAGLGVYEQYF
>TRBV5-4|TRBJ1-4
CASSLTGDATNEKLFF
>TRBV28|TRBJ1-6
CASRGLLGSPLHF
>TRBV19|TRBJ2-1
CASSIAPEHEQFF
>TRBV24-1|TRBJ2-5
CATSDLRETQYF
>TRBV13|TRBJ2-5
CASSSDRDATQYF
>TRBV18|TRBJ2-7
CASSPGEFYEQYF
>TRBV12-5|TRBJ2-1
CASGLVRDSSYNEQFF
>TRBV18|TRBJ2-7
CASSPDLYEQYF
>TRBV27|TRBJ2-1
CASSFEQGAYNEQFF